The source of this T cell receptor beta chain is a study of blood T cell repertoires in COVID-19 (dated by TCRdb to about 2020). Background on the whole study: Samples covering the acute and convalescent phases of COVID-19 were provided by collaborators in the United States, Italy and Spain. Samples came from the ongoing ImmuneRACE study (first 160 participants) plus 1,254 subjects from 6 global collaborators. Sample metadata almost always included a de-identified subject ID, COVID-19 status, age in years and sex. Where HLA class I and class II types were available, the types were taken from metadata supplied by the sample provider, not from assay-based typing. The repertoires were released in a freely available public database meant as a resource for research on the immune response to SARS-CoV-2. The prospective study material was composed of cDNA or gDNA derived from T cells, B-cell-depleted T cells, or PBMCs. The dataset comprised deeply sampled blood TCRbeta repertoires from subjects exposed to, actively infected with, or recovered from COVID-19. Study-wide findings and limitations: The quantity of clinical and demographic metadata differed by source and by participant and was supplied without curation.

Measured from the cysteine to the phenylalanine, the CDR3 is 16 residues long. The sequence is cut down to CDR3 DNA, 48 bases in frame from base 1. In the germline V gene, CDR1 corresponds to KGHDR and CDR2 to SFDVKD. V lost 2 bases and J lost 2 bases; the stretch between them is 9 bases long. The immunoSEQ Assay, a bias-controlled multiplex PCR, was used to amplify TCRbeta CDR3 regions from genomic DNA. The published analysis was carried out like this. Within the assay, amplification of reference gene primers was used to estimate how many nucleated cells each sample contained. Sequence reads were collapsed and filtered to measure the absolute abundance of every unique TCRbeta CDR3 rearrangement. For each sample, productive Simpson clonality was calculated by taking the square root of Simpson's diversity index across productive rearrangements. TCRdb holds this immuneACCESS table with in-frame rearrangements only. Some clones are missing; in checked studies, unresolved V genes explain under half, and the rest has no known cause. D and trimming come from the DNA, and the V and J calls and clone size come from that table. This sample holds approximately 290,000 clones; under 85% were observed only once. The ten largest clones take up roughly 0.94% of the sample.

As regards this clone: Its antigen is still unknown. Nothing much larger sits one base from this clone, and base qualities are not available.

One collaborating source in Seattle enrolled patients while the patients were actively infected and followed the patients over time throughout the course of disease. Whole blood was collected in K2EDTA tubes by collaborating institutions according to the institutions' own protocols. For TCRbeta analysis, collaborators shipped samples as frozen whole blood, isolated PBMCs, or DNA extracted from either of those sample types. The sequence is built from TRBV24-1 and TRBJ2-6; 6 matching bases give a weak D call of TRBD1. The sequencing sample was made of peripheral blood. The sequence was obtained from a human donor with COVID-19, enrolled during active disease. The donor label of this sample is uncertain. The encoded CDR3 is CATSDYDRTGANVLTF. The sequence in DNA is TGTGCCACCAGTGATTATGACAGGACTGGGGCCAACGTCCTGACTTTC.